This is a list of T cell receptor beta chains from one sample in a study of long-term antiretroviral therapy in people with HIV. Measured with immunoSEQ multiplex PCR; TCRdb has only the in-frame clones, and not every one. The sample lists over 25,000 clones; over 85% were seen once. The sample was unsorted PBMCs, taken 6.2 years after starting antiretroviral therapy. All receptors come from a middle-aged man with HIV. Each CDR3 is given with its conserved first and last residue. Fields, in order: clone size, J gene, V gene, D gene, CDR3 length, CDR3 DNA, CDR3 protein. The D gene is left open where the match is weak. Part of the rows lack a size; the others show once, few, many or a class for expanded clones.

>few|TRBJ2-5|TRBV6-5|NA|15
TGTGCCAGCACCGCACATCTAGCGACCTTAGAGACCCAGTACTTC
CASTAHLATLETQYF
>NA|TRBJ2-7|TRBV23-1|NA|16
TGCGCCAGCAGTCAAGAGGCGGCCCGCTACTCCTACGAGCAGTACTTC
CASSQEAARYSYEQYF
>NA|TRBJ2-7|TRBV18|NA|15
TGTGCCAGCTCACCAACAGGGCCGAGCTCCTACGAGCAGTACTTC
CASSPTGPSSYEQYF
>NA|TRBJ2-3|TRBV19|NA|15
TGTGCCAGTAGTATAGCGGCAGGGAGTGCAGATACGCAGTATTTT
CASSIAAGSADTQYF
>NA|TRBJ2-5|TRBV30|TRBD2|15
TGTGCCGGGGGGACTAGCGGGAGGGCCCGGGAGACCCAGTACTTC
CAGGTSGRARETQYF
>few|TRBJ1-5|TRBV19|NA|14
TGTGCCAGTAGTCCGGGGGGAAGCAATCAGCCCCAGCATTTT
CASSPGGSNQPQHF
>NA|TRBJ2-7|TRBV11-1|TRBD2|15
TGTGCCAGCAGACGAACTAGCGGGGATCCCTACGAGCAGTACTTC
CASRRTSGDPYEQYF
>NA|TRBJ2-7|TRBV25-1|NA|12
TGTGCCAGCAGTAAAGGGTTGGACGAGCAGTACTTC
CASSKGLDEQYF
>NA|TRBJ1-3|TRBV28|NA|15
TGTGCCAGCAGTTTCGGGGGTCGCACCGTTCGGACCATATATTTT
CASSFGGRTVRTIYF
>NA|TRBJ2-5|TRBV7-9|NA|15
TGTGCCAGCAGCCCTCCGGGTAGCGCTGAAGAGACCCAGTACTTC
CASSPPGSAEETQYF
>NA|TRBJ2-3|TRBV11-1|TRBD2|16
TGTGCCAGCAGCGCGGGGGTAGCGGGGGGGCAGGATACGCAGTATTTT
CASSAGVAGGQDTQYF
>NA|TRBJ1-1|TRBV5-4|TRBD1|17
TGTGCCAGCAGCACCGGACAGGGACTGGGCCGGAACACTGAAGCTTTCTTT
CASSTGQGLGRNTEAFF
>NA|TRBJ1-5|TRBV5-4|NA|16
TGTGCCAGCAGCCCCAAGGGAGGGGTTGGCAATCAGCCCCAGCATTTT
CASSPKGGVGNQPQHF
>NA|TRBJ2-7|TRBV4-1|NA|15
TGCGCCAGCAGCCCCCGAAGCACCGGCTCCTACGAGCAGTACTTC
CASSPRSTGSYEQYF
>NA|TRBJ2-1|TRBV5-1|TRBD2|15
TGCGCCAGCAGCCCGGGACTAGCGCCCAACAATGAGCAGTTCTTC
CASSPGLAPNNEQFF
>NA|TRBJ2-7|TRBV18|NA|15
TGTGCCAGCTCGCCCGGACAAACACGGGCCTACGAGCAGTACTTC
CASSPGQTRAYEQYF
>NA|TRBJ2-7|TRBV7-6|NA|15
TGTGCCAGCAGCCTAGGGGCTGAAATATCCTACGAGCAGTACTTC
CASSLGAEISYEQYF
>NA|TRBJ2-7|TRBV7-9|NA|13
TGTGCCAGCAGCGGATCAGGTGGAATTGAGCAGTACTTC
CASSGSGGIEQYF
>NA|TRBJ2-3|TRBV5-5|NA|18
TGTGCCAGCAGCTTGAGGGTCACAGGGACGGGTTCGTCAGATACGCAGTATTTT
CASSLRVTGTGSSDTQYF
>NA|TRBJ2-2|TRBV5-1|NA|19
TGCGCCAGCAGCTTGGCGCTTAGGGTAGGGGGAGTTTTCGCCGGGGAGCTGTTTTTT
CASSLALRVGGVFAGELFF
>NA|TRBJ2-3|TRBV9|NA|13
TGTGCCAGCAGCGTAGTCGGGGAAGATACGCAGTATTTT
CASSVVGEDTQYF
>NA|TRBJ1-2|TRBV6-5|NA|13
TGTGCCAGCAGTCGAGGCAGTTCATATGGCTACACCTTC
CASSRGSSYGYTF
>NA|TRBJ2-1|TRBV13|TRBD2|16
TGTGCCAGCAGCTTAGGAGGCGCTAGCGGGAGGTACGAGCAGTTCTTC
CASSLGGASGRYEQFF
>NA|TRBJ2-2|TRBV5-1|TRBD2|18
TGCGCCAGCAGCCCCCTAGGAATAGCGGGCCCAGGATACGGGGAGCTGTTTTTT
CASSPLGIAGPGYGELFF
>NA|TRBJ2-7|TRBV5-1|NA|11
TGCGCCAGCAGCTTGCCTTGGGAGCAGTACTTC
CASSLPWEQYF
>NA|TRBJ1-2|TRBV14|NA|13
TGTGCCAGCAGCCAAGACCTTCGGAAAGGCTACACCTTC
CASSQDLRKGYTF
>NA|TRBJ1-1|TRBV15|TRBD1|15
TGTGCCACCAGAACGTGGGACAGGGTGAACACTGAAGCTTTCTTT
CATRTWDRVNTEAFF
>NA|TRBJ2-5|TRBV11-2|TRBD2|17
TGTGCCAGCAGACTAGGGCTAGCGGGGGTTAGGCAAGAGACCCAGTACTTC
CASRLGLAGVRQETQYF
>NA|TRBJ1-1|TRBV14|NA|14
TGTGCCAGCAGCCAAGGCGGCCAGGGTTCTGAAGCTTTCTTT
CASSQGGQGSEAFF
>NA|TRBJ2-7|TRBV11-2|NA|14
TGTGCCAGCAGTTTACAACCGACCTCCTACGAGCAGTACTTC
CASSLQPTSYEQYF
>once|TRBJ2-5|TRBV29-1|NA|12
TGCAGCGTTGCGGGCAGGGGAGAGACCCAGTACTTC
CSVAGRGETQYF
>NA|TRBJ1-5|TRBV6-5|NA|14
TGTGCCAGCAGTTACACAGGGAAATATCAGCCCCAGCATTTT
CASSYTGKYQPQHF
>NA|TRBJ2-2|TRBV15|NA|16
TGTGCCACCAGCAGAGACAGGGGACTCAACACCGGGGAGCTGTTTTTT
CATSRDRGLNTGELFF
>NA|TRBJ1-4|TRBV7-9|NA|14
TGTGCCAGCAACCGACCAGGGGTTGGGGAAAAACTGTTTTTT
CASNRPGVGEKLFF
>NA|TRBJ1-2|TRBV13|TRBD1|12
TGTGCCAGCAGCTTGGACAGGGATGGCTACACCTTC
CASSLDRDGYTF
>NA|TRBJ1-2|TRBV19|NA|14
TGTGCCAGTAACCCCAATGTGGATGCCGGAGGCTACACCTTC
CASNPNVDAGGYTF
>NA|TRBJ2-3|TRBV4-3|NA|15
TGCGCCAGCAGCCAAGAGTCTAGCTACGGGGATACGCAGTATTTT
CASSQESSYGDTQYF
>NA|TRBJ1-4|TRBV10-3|TRBD1|16
TGTGCCATCAGTGACGGACAGGGGGCGGGTTTTGAAAAACTGTTTTTT
CAISDGQGAGFEKLFF
>NA|TRBJ2-7|TRBV5-6|NA|12
TGTGCCAGCAGTTTGGGCGGGACCGAGCAGTACTTC
CASSLGGTEQYF
>once|TRBJ2-2|TRBV29-1|TRBD2|14
TGCAGCGTTGAAGATGCGGGGGAACATCGGGAGCTGTTTTTT
CSVEDAGEHRELFF
>NA|TRBJ2-4|TRBV10-3|NA|13
TGTGCCATCAGTGAGTCGACCGGCGATATTCAGTACTTC
CAISESTGDIQYF
>NA|TRBJ2-7|TRBV7-9|NA|13
TGTGCCAGCAGCCCCGTACTCGCCGACGAGCAGTACTTC
CASSPVLADEQYF
>NA|TRBJ1-1|TRBV10-3|NA|13
TGTGCCACCTTGGAGGGAGGTAGGACTGAAGCTTTCTTT
CATLEGGRTEAFF
>NA|TRBJ2-5|TRBV5-6|TRBD2|16
TGTGCCAGCAGCTTCGGCCCGGGAGGGGCCGGGGAGACCCAGTACTTC
CASSFGPGGAGETQYF
>once|TRBJ2-7|TRBV28|TRBD1|12
TGTGCCGGAGGGACAGGGGGCGTATCAAAGTACTTC
CAGGTGGVSKYF
>NA|TRBJ1-5|TRBV5-8|NA|13
TGTGCCAGCAGCTTGAGGGGGAATCAGCCCCAGCATTTT
CASSLRGNQPQHF
>medium-sized|TRBJ1-2|TRBV28|NA|14
TGTGCCAGCAGTTCTACCGGGGGGATCTATGGCTACACCTTC
CASSSTGGIYGYTF
>NA|TRBJ1-1|TRBV6-1|NA|11
TGTGCCAGCAGTTTAAGCACTGAAGCTTTCTTT
CASSLSTEAFF